A single T cell receptor beta chain is shown here with its context. Its antigen is not identified. Profiled with immunoSEQ multiplex PCR; TCRdb holds only in-frame clones, not every one. The sample has 65,000 to 90,000 clones; about nine tenths are singletons. These data come from a study of lymphopenia after photon versus proton radiotherapy. Study-wide findings and caveats: Only patients who died were analyzed for survival; proton advantage is unproven. After lymphocyte nadir, photon-treated repertoires showed oligoclonal expansion, especially CD8+ Temra. Photon-treated patients lost naive T cells and TCR diversity; proton-treated stayed stable.

Germline V gives CDR1 SNHLY, CDR2 FYNNEI. This CDR3 is built from 14 residues. Trimming left V 0 bases short and J 6 bases short, with 9 bases between. The chain is built from TRBV2 and TRBJ1-5; no reliable D call. This clonotype was obtained from a woman between 35 and 50 years old with cholangiocarcinoma. The material was peripheral blood, obtained from a patient treated with photon-based radiotherapy. The CDR3 spells CASSEALPSQPQHF. The CDR3 DNA follows: TGTGCCAGCAGTGAAGCGCTTCCCAGTCAGCCCCAGCATTTT. The full variable domain, completed using reference TRBV2 and TRBJ1-5, is EPEVTQTPSHQVTQMGQEVILRCVPISNHLYFYWYRQILGQKVEFLVSFYNNEISEKSEIFDDQFSVERPDGSNFTLKIRSTKLEDSAMYFCASSEALPSQPQHFGDGTRLSIL.